This note documents a single TCR beta chain sequence. Its cognate antigen is unknown. TCRdb processed the reads anew with MiXCR; each CDR3 protein has one entry. The sample includes 650,000 to 850,000 distinct CDR3 sequences, just under 30% of them seen just once. The V gene lost 5 bases and the J gene lost 7 bases, with 20 bases spanning the gap. The CDR3 runs to 15 residues. Germline V gene lookup returns CDR1 SGHTA and CDR2 FQGNSA. This sample was taken from a study of T cell repertoires in cytomegalovirus infection. Background on the study: In public TCR beta signatures, there were indications of both CMV infection and matching HLA type. Findings of the study overall: Across the ex vivo response, the dominant clonotypes were HLA-C-restricted CMV-specific TCR beta clonotypes.

The sequence came from a human donor in good health (CMV status not recorded). Some clones in this sample may be carry-over from other donors' samples. Sequenced here: cultured CD8+ T cells from PBMCs, sampled from culture after CMV antigen stimulation. The chain joins TRBV7-2 to TRBJ2-5, with D unresolved. For the CDR3, the DNA is TGTGCCAGCAGCAAAATCGAGGAAGACGCCGGGACCCAGTACTTC. Its translation: CASSKIEEDAGTQYF.